The 20 T cell receptor beta chains given below trace back to one sample, sequenced in a study of blood T cell repertoires in COVID-19. The method was immunoSEQ multiplex PCR; TCRdb's version includes in-frame clones alone and lacks a portion of them. The sample consists of about 240,000 clones, approximately 78% of them appearing once. Sequencing was carried out using peripheral blood. These receptor sequences come from a woman aged 60 to 75 with active or convalescent COVID-19.

The V call is TRBV6-6, the J call TRBJ2-7; D might be TRBD1 (5 bases). Trimming cost V 2 bases and J 4 bases, with 9 bases left between them. The CDR3 is made up of 13 amino acids. CDR1 is MNHNY, CDR2 SVGAGI, per germline (reference sequence). The CDR3 loop reads CASSYDRKYEQYF. Here the CDR3 DNA reads TGTGCCAGCAGTTACGACAGAAAATACGAGCAGTACTTC.

The V and J genes are TRBV6-6 and TRBJ1-1, with D perhaps matching TRBD1 (5 bases). The germline V gene encodes CDR1 MNHNY and CDR2 SVGAGI (reference sequence). The CDR3 extends over 14 amino acids. The V end was cut by 1 base, the J end by 11 bases, with 17 bases between. The CDR3 region is CASSYWRQGLSAFF. The CDR3 DNA is TGTGCCAGCAGTTACTGGCGGCAGGGCCTGAGTGCTTTCTTT.

This chain links TRBV6-6 with TRBJ1-1; 7 bases are shared with TRBD1. The CDR3 contains 14 residues. Trimming at V came to 5 bases and at J to 2 bases, leaving 5 bases not matched to a gene. CDR1 and CDR2 (germline): MNHNY, SVGAGI (reference sequence). CDR3 coding DNA: TGTGCCAGCAGTCATCGGGACAGAAACACTGAAGCTTTCTTT. This codes for CASSHRDRNTEAFF.

This chain links TRBV1 with TRBJ1-5; TRBD1 is taken as the D call from the table, unchecked against the DNA. TRBV1 is marked as a pseudogene. The CDR3 runs to 17 residues. The CDR3 region is CTSSPYSDRDSNQPQHF. The CDR3 DNA reads TGCACCAGCAGCCCTTATTCTGACAGAGATAGCAATCAGCCCCAGCATTTT.

The count of this clone is one. The chain is built from TRBV3-1 (or the pseudogene TRBV3-2) and TRBJ1-3, with D unresolved. The ends were cut back, 4 bases at V and 0 bases at J, with 13 bases in the middle. Germline V gene data show CDR1 as LGHDT and CDR2 as YNNKEL (reference sequence). This CDR3 has 16 residues. The CDR3, as DNA: TGTGCCAGCAGCCGCCCAAACCGGGTCTCTGGAAACACCATATATTTT. This translates into CASSRPNRVSGNTIYF.

This chain uses TRBV18 with TRBJ1-2; 12 bases map to TRBD1. The CDR3 length is 15 residues. Germline V gene data show CDR1 as KGHSH and CDR2 as LQKENI. The V and J ends lost 0 bases and 7 bases, in that order; junction bases with no gene match: 3. CDR3 protein: CASSPPGQGASGYTF. CDR3 nucleotides: TGTGCCAGCTCACCACCGGGACAGGGGGCGAGTGGCTACACCTTC.

The CDR3 DNA follows: TGTGCCAGCAGCTTGACAATCTCAGGGGGCTCTGAAGCTTTCTTT. Protein: CASSLTISGGSEAFF. The chain couples TRBV11-1 to TRBJ1-1; 8 bases are shared with TRBD1. After removal of 3 bases from V and 6 bases from J, the junction contained 9 bases not matched to a gene. This CDR3 has 15 amino acids. Germline V gene sequence: CDR1 SGHAT, CDR2 FQDESV (reference sequence).

The rearrangement joins TRBV19 to TRBJ1-5; 9 bases are a match to TRBD1. V was pared by 2 bases and J by 6 bases, with 2 bases of the junction left unmatched. The V gene's germline CDR1 is LNHDA and CDR2 SQIVND (reference sequence). The CDR3 runs 14 residues. The CDR3 nucleotides read TGTGCCAGTAGTATAACAGGGGGCCGTCAGCCCCAGCATTTT. As protein: CASSITGGRQPQHF.

The V gene is TRBV11-2, the J gene TRBJ1-5; a possible D gene is TRBD1 (6 bases). Trimming pared 0 bases from V and 6 bases from J, leaving 12 bases between. The CDR3 has 15 amino acids. Germline V lookup: CDR1 SGHAT, CDR2 FQNNGV. The CDR3 DNA follows: TGTGCCAGCAGCTTAGATAGGACAGCCGTTCAGCCCCAGCATTTT. It is translated as CASSLDRTAVQPQHF.

The V gene is TRBV29-1, the J gene TRBJ2-3, with TRBD1 identical over 9 bases. The germline V gene has CDR1 SQVTM and CDR2 ANQGSEA. The V gene end was trimmed by 6 bases and the J gene end by 4 bases; junction bases not matched to a gene: 5. The CDR3 consists of 13 residues. The CDR3 protein is CSVGTGWPDTQYF. As DNA, the CDR3 is TGCAGCGTCGGGACAGGGTGGCCAGATACGCAGTATTTT.

V and J are TRBV19 and TRBJ1-2; 8 positions match TRBD1. There are 13 residues in the CDR3. The J segment lost 7 bases and the V segment lost 5 bases, leaving 6 bases of the junction unmatched. Germline lookup yields CDR1 LNHDA and CDR2 SQIVND (reference sequence). CDR3 sequence: CASSATGDRGYTF. Here the CDR3 DNA reads TGTGCCAGTAGTGCGACAGGGGATCGTGGCTACACCTTC.

V gene TRBV6-5 combines with J gene TRBJ1-1; 7 bases agree with TRBD1. The CDR3 is made up of 15 amino acids. CDR1 is MNHEY, CDR2 SVGAGI, per germline. V dropped 7 bases and J dropped 1; count of bases not matched to a gene: 9. CDR3 in DNA: TGTGCCAGCATGAGGGCAGACAGGGCGAACACTGAAGCTTTCTTT. Residues: CASMRADRANTEAFF.

The rearrangement links TRBV9 to TRBJ2-1; TRBD2 aligns across 7 bases. V shed 1 base and J 3 bases; nucleotides not matched to a gene: 1. Germline loops: CDR1 SGDLS, CDR2 YYNGEE. CDR3 length equals 14 residues. The CDR3 coding sequence is TGTGCCAGCAGCGTACCTAGCGGCTACAATGAGCAGTTCTTC. It encodes CASSVPSGYNEQFF. The complete variable domain, with remaining parts taken from reference TRBV9 and TRBJ2-1, reads DSGVTQTPKHLITATGQRVTLRCSPRSGDLSVYWYQQSLDQGLQFLIQYYNGEERAKGNILERFSAQQFPDLHSELNLSSLELGDSALYFCASSVPSGYNEQFFGPGTRLTVL.

This rearrangement joins TRBV3-1 (or the pseudogene TRBV3-2) to TRBJ1-3; 7 positions agree with TRBD1. The CDR3 runs to 15 residues. Germline CDR1 reads LGHDT; CDR2 reads YNNKEL (reference sequence). The trim removed 5 bases at V and 4 bases at J, leaving 8 bases unmatched. The CDR3 bases are TGTGCCAGCAGCTCCCGAGACAGGGCAGGAAACACCATATATTTT. Translating it yields CASSSRDRAGNTIYF.

The rearrangement uses TRBV7-9 and TRBJ2-3, with a tentative D call TRBD1 (6 bases). There are 14 residues in the CDR3. Germline values: CDR1 SEHNR, CDR2 FQNEAQ (reference sequence). V dropped 5 bases and J dropped 3 bases, with 12 bases sitting between them. The chain's CDR3 is CASSPTRGTDTQYF. For the CDR3, the DNA is TGTGCCAGCAGCCCTACTAGGGGGACAGATACGCAGTATTTT.

The V gene is TRBV2, the J gene TRBJ1-1; D gene unclear. The germline CDR1 and CDR2 sequences are SNHLY and FYNNEI. The CDR3 runs 15 residues. Trimming cost V 10 bases and J 1 base, with 19 bases left between them. This CDR3 is CATREEGGRNTEAFF. The CDR3 DNA follows: TGTGCCACGCGAGAGGAGGGAGGGAGGAACACTGAAGCTTTCTTT.

V is TRBV9 and J is TRBJ1-1; D is perhaps TRBD1 (5 bases). V lost 4 bases to trimming and J lost 5 bases, with 15 bases between them. The CDR3 totals 14 residues. Germline lookup yields CDR1 SGDLS and CDR2 YYNGEE. This CDR3 is CASSPQGRATEAFF. The CDR3 coding sequence is TGTGCCAGCAGCCCCCAGGGTAGGGCTACTGAAGCTTTCTTT.

The CDR3 is CASSLYAGTSNQPQHF. In DNA, the CDR3 is TGTGCCAGCAGTTTATATGCAGGAACTAGCAATCAGCCCCAGCATTTT. The chain links TRBV27 to TRBJ1-5; the D is unclear. The CDR3 consists of 16 residues. Germline CDR1 MNHEY, CDR2 SMNVEV (reference sequence). Trimming cost V 1 base and J 0 bases, with 10 bases left between them.

This clone was counted between two and nine times. This rearrangement joins TRBV7-2 to TRBJ1-2, with 8 bases fitting TRBD1. The CDR3 totals 16 residues. Trimming cost V 1 base and J 0 bases; bases outside gene matches: 4. CDR1 is SGHTA, CDR2 FQGNSA, per germline. In DNA form, the CDR3 reads TGTGCCAGCAGCTTAGGGACAGGGCAAACTAACTATGGCTACACCTTC. The encoded protein is CASSLGTGQTNYGYTF. Complete variable domain (other parts from reference TRBV7-2 and TRBJ1-2): GAGVSQSPSNKVTEKGKDVELRCDPISGHTALYWYRQSLGQGLEFLIYFQGNSAPDKSGLPSDRFSAERTGGSVSTLTIQRTQQEDSAVYLCASSLGTGQTNYGYTFGSGTRLTVV.

The V gene is TRBV14, the J gene TRBJ1-1, with TRBD1 matching 11 bases. In germline, CDR1 is SGHDN, CDR2 FVKESK. There are 14 residues in the CDR3. The junction had 6 bases not matched to a gene; V was cut back by 5 bases and J by 7 bases. CDR3 in amino acids: CASSVTGTGGEAFF. DNA for the CDR3: TGTGCCAGCAGCGTTACCGGGACAGGGGGTGAAGCTTTCTTT.